The sample holds a few counts of the clone carrying this T cell receptor (beta chain). Patients in Seattle were enrolled during active infection, then followed longitudinally. Per the original data handling: How many nucleated cells were present was estimated from reference gene primer amplification. The assay was immunoSEQ multiplex PCR, and TCRdb's table has in-frame clones only and misses some. That table supplies the V and J calls and clone size; D and trimming were determined from the DNA. The repertoire holds 250,000 or so clones, with around 90% as singletons. This sample stems from a study of blood T cell repertoires in COVID-19. Study at large: The United States, Italy and Spain supplied acute and convalescent COVID-19 samples. In each case, the material was cDNA or gDNA derived from T cells, B-cell-depleted T cells, or PBMCs.

The CDR3 totals 14 residues. The V gene lost 0 bases and the J gene lost 8 bases, with 12 bases spanning the gap. Germline CDR1 is SGHRS and CDR2 is YFSETQ. Sequencing was performed on peripheral blood. The chain joins TRBV5-1 to TRBJ2-1, with D hard to call. This clonotype was sampled from a man aged 25 to 40 with COVID-19, enrolled during active disease. The CDR3 region is CASSLVFGSHEQFF. In DNA, the CDR3 is TGCGCCAGCAGCTTGGTGTTTGGTAGTCATGAGCAGTTCTTC.